This note documents a single T cell receptor (beta chain) sequence. The antigen is not known. The CDR3 covers 13 residues. Germline V gives CDR1 SGHRS, CDR2 YFSETQ. Trimming pared 4 bases from V and 5 bases from J, leaving 13 bases between. These data originate in a study of chemoradiotherapy in HPV16-positive cancers. The study, taken as a whole, reports: Better recurrence-free survival went with HPV-responsive T-cell expansion in HPV16-positive patients. During treatment, candidate HPV-specific clones and E7-related motifs expanded in tumor.

The data were produced by immunoSEQ multiplex PCR, yet TCRdb's version contains in-frame clones alone and is incomplete. The sample has roughly 28,000 clones, about 90% seen once. Over chemoradiotherapy, repertoires were sampled more than once. The sample in question was blood, obtained from a patient who underwent chemoradiotherapy. This clonotype was obtained from a human donor with HPV-associated anogenital cancer. The chain carries TRBV5-1 and TRBJ2-7; the D call may be TRBD1 or TRBD2 (5 bases each). CDR3 DNA: TGCGCCAGCAGCCCCCGGGACCAGGACGAGCAGTACTTC. This sequence encodes CASSPRDQDEQYF.